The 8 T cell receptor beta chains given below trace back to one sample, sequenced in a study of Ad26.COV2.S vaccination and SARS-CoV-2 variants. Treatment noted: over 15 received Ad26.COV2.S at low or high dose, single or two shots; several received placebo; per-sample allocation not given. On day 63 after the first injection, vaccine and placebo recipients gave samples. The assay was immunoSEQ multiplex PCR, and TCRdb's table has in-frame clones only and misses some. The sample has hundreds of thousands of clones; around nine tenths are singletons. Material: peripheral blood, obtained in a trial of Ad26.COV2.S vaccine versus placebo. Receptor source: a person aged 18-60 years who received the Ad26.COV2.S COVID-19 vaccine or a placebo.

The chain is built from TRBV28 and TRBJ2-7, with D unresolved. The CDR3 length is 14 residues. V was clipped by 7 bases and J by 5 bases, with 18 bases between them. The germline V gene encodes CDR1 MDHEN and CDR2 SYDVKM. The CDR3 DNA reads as TGTGCCAGCATCAACGACATGTCGGGCCACGAGCAGTACTTC. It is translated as CASINDMSGHEQYF.

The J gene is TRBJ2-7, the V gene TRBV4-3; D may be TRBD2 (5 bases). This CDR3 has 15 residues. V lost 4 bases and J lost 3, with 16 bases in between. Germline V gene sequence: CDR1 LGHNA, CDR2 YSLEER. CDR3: CASSPSAETFYEQYF. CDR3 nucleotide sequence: TGCGCCAGCAGCCCCTCAGCGGAGACTTTCTACGAGCAGTACTTC.

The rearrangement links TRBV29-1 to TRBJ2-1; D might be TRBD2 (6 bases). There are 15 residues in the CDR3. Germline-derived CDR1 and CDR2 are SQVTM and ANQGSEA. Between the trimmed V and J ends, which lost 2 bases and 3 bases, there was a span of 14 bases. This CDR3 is CSVEFPGLYYNEQFF. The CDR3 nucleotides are TGCAGCGTTGAATTCCCGGGACTCTACTACAATGAGCAGTTCTTC.

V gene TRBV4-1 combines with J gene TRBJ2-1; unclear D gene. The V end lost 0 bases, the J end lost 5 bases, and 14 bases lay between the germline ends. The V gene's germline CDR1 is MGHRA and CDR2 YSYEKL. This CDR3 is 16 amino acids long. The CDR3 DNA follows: TGCGCCAGCAGCCAAGAGGTGACTGGAGTGAACAATGAGCAGTTCTTC. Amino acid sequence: CASSQEVTGVNNEQFF.

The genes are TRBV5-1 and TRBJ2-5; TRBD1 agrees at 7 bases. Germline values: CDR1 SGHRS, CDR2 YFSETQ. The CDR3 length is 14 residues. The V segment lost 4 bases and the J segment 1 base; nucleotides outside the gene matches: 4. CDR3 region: CASSRDSSQETQYF. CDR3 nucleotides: TGCGCCAGCAGCAGGGACAGCTCCCAAGAGACCCAGTACTTC. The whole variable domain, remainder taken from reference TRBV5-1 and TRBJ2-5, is KAGVTQTPRYLIKTRGQQVTLSCSPISGHRSVSWYQQTPGQGLQFLFEYFSETQRNKGNFPGRFSGRQFSNSRSEMNVSTLELGDSALYLCASSRDSSQETQYFGPGTRLLVL.

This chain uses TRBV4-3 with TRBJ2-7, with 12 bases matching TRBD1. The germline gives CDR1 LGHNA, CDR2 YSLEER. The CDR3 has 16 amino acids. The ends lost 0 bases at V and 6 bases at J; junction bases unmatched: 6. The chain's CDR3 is CASSQDWGQGALEQYF. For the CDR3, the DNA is TGCGCCAGCAGCCAAGATTGGGGACAGGGGGCTCTCGAGCAGTACTTC.

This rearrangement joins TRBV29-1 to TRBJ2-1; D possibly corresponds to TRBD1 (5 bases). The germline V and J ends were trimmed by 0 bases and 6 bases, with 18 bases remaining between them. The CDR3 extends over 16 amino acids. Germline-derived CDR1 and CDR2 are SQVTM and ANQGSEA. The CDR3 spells CSVEDMGLLFRNEQFF. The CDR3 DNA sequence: TGCAGCGTTGAAGATATGGGGCTGCTCTTTCGCAATGAGCAGTTCTTC.

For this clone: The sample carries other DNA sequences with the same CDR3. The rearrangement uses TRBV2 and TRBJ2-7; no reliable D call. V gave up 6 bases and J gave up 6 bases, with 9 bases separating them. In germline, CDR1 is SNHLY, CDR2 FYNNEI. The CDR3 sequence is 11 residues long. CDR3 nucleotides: TGTGCCAGCAGGTCGGCCGGCGAGCAGTACTTC. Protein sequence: CASRSAGEQYF.